Listed below are T cell receptor beta chains from one sample, sequenced in a study of blood T cell repertoires in COVID-19. Sequencing used immunoSEQ multiplex PCR; TCRdb keeps in-frame clones, though not all of them. The profile shows a few hundred thousand clones, about nine tenths of them singletons. The sequenced sample was PBMCs or T cells enriched from blood (not recorded which). The receptor source for this set is a man aged 25 to 40 who had recovered from COVID-19. Both conserved end residues are part of each CDR3. The D gene is left open where the match is weak. Clone size, where shown, is once, few, many, or a class for clones that have expanded.

V gene	D gene	clone size	J gene	CDR3 protein	CDR3 DNA
TRBV7-2	TRBD2	few	TRBJ2-5	CASNSPKAGARETQYF	TGTGCCAGCAACTCCCCCAAAGCGGGAGCTCGAGAGACCCAGTACTTC
TRBV7-9	.	.	TRBJ2-2	CASSPVLNTGELFF	TGTGCCAGCAGCCCGGTTTTGAACACCGGGGAGCTGTTTTTT
TRBV10-3	.	once	TRBJ2-5	CAISESGPGYQETQYF	TGTGCCATCAGTGAGTCGGGTCCCGGGTACCAAGAGACCCAGTACTTC
TRBV30	.	once	TRBJ1-2	CAWSVGGGSYTF	TGTGCCTGGAGTGTGGGGGGAGGAAGCTACACCTTC
TRBV5-4	.	.	TRBJ1-1	CASSHSLTGMNTEAFF	TGTGCCAGCAGCCATTCCCTAACAGGGATGAACACTGAAGCTTTCTTT
TRBV10-3	TRBD2	.	TRBJ2-7	CAISESESGSSYEQYF	TGTGCCATCAGTGAGTCAGAAAGCGGGAGTAGTTACGAGCAGTACTTC
TRBV23-1	.	.	TRBJ2-1	CASSHAEQNNEQFF	TGCGCCAGCAGTCATGCGGAACAAAACAATGAGCAGTTCTTC
TRBV6-5	.	.	TRBJ2-1	CASLGEARGLGEQFF	TGTGCCAGCCTCGGGGAGGCTAGGGGCCTAGGTGAGCAGTTCTTC
TRBV5-8	.	.	TRBJ2-1	CASSETTRSGNEQFF	TGTGCCAGCAGCGAAACAACCAGATCGGGCAATGAGCAGTTCTTC
TRBV4-2	.	.	TRBJ2-7	CASSQTTEYEQYF	TGTGCCAGCAGCCAAACGACAGAGTACGAGCAGTACTTC
TRBV19	TRBD1	.	TRBJ1-1	CASRPTRGRTEAFF	TGTGCCAGTAGACCGACCAGGGGGCGGACTGAAGCTTTCTTT
TRBV6-5	TRBD1	.	TRBJ2-5	CASSYTYRGPETQYF	TGTGCCAGCAGTTACACATACAGGGGCCCAGAGACCCAGTACTTC
TRBV7-8	.	.	TRBJ2-3	CASSPRQRMNTDTQYF	TGTGCCAGCAGCCCCAGGCAGCGGATGAACACAGATACGCAGTATTTT
TRBV7-8	.	.	TRBJ1-2	CASSLRDRIGGYTF	TGTGCCAGCAGCCTAAGAGACAGGATCGGTGGCTACACCTTC
TRBV27	TRBD2	.	TRBJ2-1	CASSPLVNRLANEQFF	TGTGCCAGCAGTCCTCTAGTAAACCGACTAGCAAATGAGCAGTTCTTC
TRBV24-1	TRBD2	.	TRBJ2-5	CATSDWGLAGGWETQYF	TGTGCCACCAGTGATTGGGGACTAGCGGGGGGCTGGGAGACCCAGTACTTC
TRBV24-1	.	.	TRBJ1-1	CATSESKNTEAFF	TGTGCCACCAGTGAGTCAAAGAACACTGAAGCTTTCTTT
TRBV11-3	TRBD1	.	TRBJ1-2	CASSSPGQGYGYTF	TGTGCCAGCAGCTCCCCTGGACAGGGCTATGGCTACACCTTC
TRBV11-3	.	.	TRBJ2-7	CASSLVQVGLQYF	TGTGCCAGCAGCTTAGTACAGGTCGGTTTGCAGTACTTC
TRBV5-6	TRBD2	.	TRBJ2-2	CASSLVLAGVLPGELFF	TGTGCCAGCAGCTTGGTACTAGCGGGAGTCTTGCCCGGGGAGCTGTTTTTT
TRBV27	.	.	TRBJ1-1	CASKFDRNTEAFF	TGTGCCAGCAAATTCGACAGGAACACTGAAGCTTTCTTT
TRBV4-2	TRBD1	.	TRBJ2-7	CASSQFPGQPYEQYF	TGTGCCAGCAGCCAATTTCCGGGACAGCCCTACGAGCAGTACTTC
TRBV30	.	.	TRBJ1-1	CAWSEAGEAFF	TGTGCCTGGAGTGAAGCAGGTGAAGCTTTCTTT